These 20 T cell receptor beta chains were sequenced from one sample in a study of OX40 agonist ivuxolimab in advanced cancers. The table came from immunoSEQ multiplex PCR; TCRdb's copy has only in-frame clones and leaves some out. The sample records more than 95,000 clones, 94% being singletons. The sample was CD4+ or CD8+ T cells sorted from blood, taken in a trial of the OX40 agonist ivuxolimab. The receptors derive from an adult with an advanced solid tumor such as melanoma, head and neck, liver or kidney cancer.

V and J are TRBV15 and TRBJ2-5; D is uncertain. CDR3 length: 13 residues. Germline CDR1 reads LNHNV; CDR2 reads YYDKDF (reference sequence). Trimming stripped 0 bases from V and 5 bases from J, with 7 bases between. The CDR3 reads CATSRDTQETQYF. DNA for the CDR3: TGTGCCACCAGCAGAGATACTCAGGAGACCCAGTACTTC.

This chain connects TRBV5-6 to TRBJ1-1; D is possibly TRBD1 (5 bases). V lost 3 bases and J lost 5, with 17 bases in between. The length of the CDR3 is 15 residues. Germline V gene data show CDR1 as SGHDT and CDR2 as YYEEEE. The CDR3 DNA is TGTGCCAGCAGCTCTCCGTGGAGGGGAATTACTGAAGCTTTCTTT. It yields the protein CASSSPWRGITEAFF.

The chain combines TRBV28 with TRBJ2-7, with D perhaps TRBD1 (5 bases). The CDR3 length is 12 residues. V was cut by 6 bases and J by 2 bases, with 8 bases left in between. Germline CDR1 MDHEN, CDR2 SYDVKM. CDR3 sequence (DNA): TGTGCCAGCAGGACAGACACCTACGAGCAGTACTTC. Translation gives CASRTDTYEQYF.

V gene TRBV19 combines with J gene TRBJ1-2; 9 bases match TRBD1. The ends lost 3 bases at V and 4 bases at J; junction bases unmatched: 3. The CDR3 is made up of 14 amino acids. Germline CDR1 LNHDA, CDR2 SQIVND (reference sequence). CDR3 nucleotides: TGTGCCAGTAGTATGGGGACAGGGATCTATGGCTACACCTTC. It translates to CASSMGTGIYGYTF.

This clone has a single count. The V call is TRBV12-5, the J call TRBJ2-7; 10 nucleotides match TRBD2. Germline assignment: CDR1 LGHNT and CDR2 FRNRAP. The ends lost 2 bases at V and 0 bases at J; junction bases unmatched: 1. The CDR3 contains 15 residues. The CDR3, as DNA: TGTGCTAGTGGTTTGATAGCGGGGGGCTCCTACGAGCAGTACTTC. Its translation: CASGLIAGGSYEQYF.

The chain couples TRBV11-2 to TRBJ2-3, with 7 positions matching TRBD1. With 3 bases clipped from V and 0 bases from J, the junction kept 3 bases outside the gene matches. Germline CDR1 reads SGHAT; CDR2 reads FQNNGV. The CDR3 runs 15 residues. In DNA, the CDR3 is TGTGCCAGCAGCTTCCGGGACAGTAGCACAGATACGCAGTATTTT. This encodes CASSFRDSSTDTQYF.

The CDR3 DNA reads as TGTGCCAGCAGCCCGAATGGGGGTACTAATGAAAAACTGTTTTTT. Encoded protein: CASSPNGGTNEKLFF. The V call is TRBV11-2, the J call TRBJ1-4; a possible D gene is TRBD1 (5 bases). The germline V gene has CDR1 SGHAT and CDR2 FQNNGV. Trimming pared 5 bases from V and 2 bases from J, leaving 12 bases between. There are 15 residues in the CDR3.

The V gene is TRBV2, the J gene TRBJ2-5; 7 bases line up with TRBD1. The J segment lost 5 bases and the V segment lost 3 bases, leaving 12 bases of the junction unmatched. CDR1 SNHLY and CDR2 FYNNEI come from the germline V gene. The CDR3 covers 16 residues. The CDR3 nucleotides read TGTGCCAGCAGTGAGTGGGGACAGCTGATCGGGGAGACCCAGTACTTC. Its translation: CASSEWGQLIGETQYF.

This chain joins TRBV4-1 and TRBJ2-5, with 7 bases lining up with TRBD1. Germline assignment: CDR1 MGHRA and CDR2 YSYEKL. Trimming took 0 bases from V and 6 from J; bases not matched to a gene: 10. There are 16 residues in the CDR3. CDR3 protein: CASSQESRGRAKTQYF. The CDR3 DNA follows: TGCGCCAGCAGCCAAGAGTCCAGGGGGAGAGCGAAGACCCAGTACTTC.

The rearrangement joins TRBV5-4 to TRBJ2-5; possibly TRBD1 or TRBD2 for D (5 bases each). The J call may be wrong; the DNA end is better matched by TRBJ2-7. CDR1 is SGHNT, CDR2 YYREEE, per germline (reference sequence). CDR3 length equals 14 residues. CDR3: CASSLSVGDHEQYF. Written as DNA, the CDR3 is TGTGCCAGCAGCTTGTCGGTAGGGGACCACGAGCAGTACTTC.

J is TRBJ1-5 and V is TRBV19; possibly TRBD1 for D (6 bases). This CDR3 comprises 18 residues. The V and J ends lost 3 bases and 2 bases respectively, with 20 bases between them. CDR1 LNHDA and CDR2 SQIVND come from the germline V gene (reference sequence). The CDR3 sequence is CASSIGGRVTAGNQPQHF. For the CDR3, the DNA is TGTGCCAGTAGTATCGGGGGGCGGGTAACTGCGGGCAATCAGCCCCAGCATTTT.

The chain uses TRBV11-2 and TRBJ2-5, with 12 bases lining up with TRBD1. CDR3 length equals 14 residues. J was trimmed by 9 bases and V by 2 bases; bases with no gene match: 4. Germline lookup yields CDR1 SGHAT and CDR2 FQNNGV. CDR3: CASSLYGTGGSQYF. The CDR3 nucleotides are TGTGCCAGCAGCTTATATGGGACAGGGGGCTCCCAGTACTTC.

The chain uses TRBV27 and TRBJ2-1; D is unclear. V was trimmed by 0 bases and J by 10 bases, leaving 13 bases between them. CDR1 is MNHEY and CDR2 is SMNVEV in the germline V gene (reference sequence). This CDR3 has 14 amino acids. As DNA, the CDR3 is TGTGCCAGCAGTTTATCCCGTATCGTAGAGGAGCAGTTCTTC. This translates into CASSLSRIVEEQFF.

This sequence joins TRBV18 and TRBJ2-1; 11 bases are shared with TRBD1. Germline CDR1 KGHSH, CDR2 LQKENI. The ends lost 1 base at V and 10 bases at J; junction bases unmatched: 9. The CDR3 has 16 residues. The CDR3 loop is CASSPLGQGAAGEQFF. Here the CDR3 DNA reads TGTGCCAGCTCACCACTAGGACAGGGGGCTGCAGGGGAGCAGTTCTTC. The entire variable domain, with the rest obtained from reference TRBV18 and TRBJ2-1, is as follows: NAGVMQNPRHLVRRRGQEARLRCSPMKGHSHVYWYRQLPEEGLKFMVYLQKENIIDESGMPKERFSAEFPKEGPSILRIQQVVRGDSAAYFCASSPLGQGAAGEQFFGPGTRLTVL.

The chain has TRBV11-3 and TRBJ2-1; a weak D match, TRBD1 (6 bases). CDR3 length equals 13 residues. Trimming took 5 bases from V and 7 from J, leaving 12 bases between them. CDR1 and CDR2 from the germline V gene are SGHNT and YENEEA. The CDR3 DNA sequence: TGTGCCAGCAGCCAAGGGACACCGAATGAGCAGTTCTTC. It translates to CASSQGTPNEQFF.

The gene calls are TRBV25-1 and TRBJ2-3, with D perhaps TRBD2 (7 bases). The germline CDR1 and CDR2 sequences are MGHDK and SYGVNS. The CDR3 extends over 17 amino acids. V was cut by 5 bases and J by 4 bases, with 22 bases left in between. CDR3 sequence (DNA): TGTGCCAGCAGTTCCAACGGGGGCGCGGGAGCTCCAGATACGCAGTATTTT. It encodes CASSSNGGAGAPDTQYF.

The V and J genes are TRBV7-2 and TRBJ2-2, with D possibly being TRBD1 (6 bases). CDR1 is SGHTA and CDR2 is FQGNSA in the germline V gene. V gave up 5 bases and J gave up 6 bases, with 22 bases separating them. The CDR3 is 17 residues long. The chain's CDR3 is CASSPARLQGFSGELFF. CDR3 DNA: TGTGCCAGCAGCCCGGCCCGACTACAGGGCTTCTCCGGGGAGCTGTTTTTT.

This chain joins TRBV7-2 and TRBJ2-7; 8 positions agree with TRBD1. Trimming cost V 5 bases and J 2 bases; bases outside gene matches: 8. The V gene's germline CDR1 is SGHTA and CDR2 FQGNSA. The CDR3 has 15 residues. The CDR3 nucleotides read TGTGCCAGCAGCCTCGGGACAGGAGCTGCCTACGAGCAGTACTTC. Translating it yields CASSLGTGAAYEQYF.

The rearrangement joins TRBV5-8 to TRBJ2-3, with D tentatively TRBD1 or TRBD2 (6 bases each). This CDR3 is built from 17 residues. V was shortened by 4 bases and J by 0 bases, with 18 bases between the two germline ends. Per the germline V gene, CDR1 is SGHTS and CDR2 is YDEGEE. CDR3: CASSPGVQGKSTDTQYF. The CDR3 nucleotides are TGTGCCAGCAGCCCGGGAGTGCAGGGGAAAAGCACAGATACGCAGTATTTT.

This chain connects TRBV6-5 to TRBJ2-7; 7 bases agree with TRBD2. Germline V gives CDR1 MNHEY, CDR2 SVGAGI. V was pared by 0 bases and J by 3 bases, with 8 bases of the junction left unmatched. The CDR3 contains 16 residues. CDR3 coding DNA: TGTGCCAGCAGTTACTCGTCCCAGCGGGGACTCTACGAGCAGTACTTC. Protein product: CASSYSSQRGLYEQYF.